Each of the 21 T cell receptor beta chains below was sequenced from the same sample in a study of control samples from healthy donors and cancer patients. Generated by immunoSEQ multiplex PCR, the TCRdb table keeps only in-frame clones and is missing some. The table includes roughly 130,000 clones, about 93% detected once. The sample comprised blood. These receptor sequences come from a young man in good health.

Of note for this clone: At the DNA level, this CDR3 is encoded by other sequences in the same sample as well. The J gene is TRBJ1-4, the V gene TRBV12-3 or TRBV12-4; no reliable D call. The V and J ends lost 3 bases and 8 bases respectively, with 4 bases between them. This CDR3 region has 11 residues. The CDR3 DNA reads TGTGCCAGCAGTTTGGGCGAAAAACTGTTTTTT. The encoded protein is CASSLGEKLFF.

V and J are TRBV7-6 and TRBJ2-2; D remains unclear. Trimming cost V 4 bases and J 7 bases, with 7 bases left between them. The germline V gene encodes CDR1 SGHVS and CDR2 FNYEAQ. CDR3 size: 12 residues. The DNA of the CDR3 is TGTGCCAGCAGCTCGATAGGCGGGGAGCTGTTTTTT. This translates into CASSSIGGELFF.

V gene TRBV27 combines with J gene TRBJ2-2; D gene unclear. V lost 8 bases and J 6 bases, leaving 7 bases between the germline ends. This CDR3 contains 11 residues. From germline, CDR1 is MNHEY and CDR2 SMNVEV (reference sequence). CDR3 in DNA: TGTGCCAGCGGACCGGCCGGGGAGCTGTTTTTT. The encoded protein is CASGPAGELFF.

This clone was seen just once. CDR3 in amino acids: CASSPLLSTDTQYF. CDR3 nucleotides: TGTGCCAGCAGCCCCCTGTTGAGCACAGATACGCAGTATTTT. This rearrangement joins TRBV27 to TRBJ2-3; D gene ambiguous. The CDR3 length is 14 residues. The germline CDR1 and CDR2 sequences are MNHEY and SMNVEV (reference sequence). Between the trimmed V and J ends, which lost 6 bases and 0 bases, there was a span of 10 bases.

This chain joins TRBV6-6 and TRBJ2-2; 8 bases are a match to TRBD1. V gave up 6 bases and J gave up 3 bases; unmatched junction bases: 9. Looked up from germline, CDR1 is MNHNY and CDR2 is SVGAGI (reference sequence). The CDR3 contains 16 residues. DNA for the CDR3: TGTGCCAGCAGGAATTTTGGACAGGGCGACACCGGGGAGCTGTTTTTT. Its protein product is CASRNFGQGDTGELFF.

The chain employs TRBV6-6 and TRBJ2-2, with a possible D match to TRBD1 (5 bases). CDR1 and CDR2 (germline): MNHNY, SVGAGI (reference sequence). Deletions cut 7 bases from V and 5 bases from J, with 17 bases between. CDR3 length: 15 residues. The CDR3 nucleotides read TGTGCCAGCACCACCCCGGATGGGGCTACCGGGGAGCTGTTTTTT. Its protein is CASTTPDGATGELFF.

The chain employs TRBV5-6 and TRBJ1-1, with unresolved D. Germline V gene sequence: CDR1 SGHDT, CDR2 YYEEEE. The CDR3 totals 15 residues. With 2 bases removed from V and 4 bases from J, the gap between germline ends came to 15 bases. The CDR3 DNA reads as TGTGCCAGCAGCTTAAACCGACGGCTAGGCACTGAAGCTTTCTTT. It yields the protein CASSLNRRLGTEAFF.

The rearrangement joins TRBV28 to TRBJ1-5; possible D gene TRBD1, 6 bases. Germline V gene sequence: CDR1 MDHEN, CDR2 SYDVKM. Trimming removed 7 bases at V and 5 bases at J, with 18 bases between. The CDR3 covers 15 residues. CDR3 sequence reads: CASNPTVQGHQPQHF. CDR3 in DNA: TGTGCCAGCAACCCAACAGTGCAGGGGCATCAGCCCCAGCATTTT.

The chain joins TRBV28 to TRBJ1-5; D not certain. Per germline, CDR1 MDHEN and CDR2 SYDVKM. The CDR3 runs 12 residues. The germline V and J ends were trimmed by 4 bases and 2 bases, with 3 bases remaining between them. Written as DNA, the CDR3 is TGTGCCAGCAGTTATGGCAATCAGCCCCAGCATTTT. Amino acids: CASSYGNQPQHF.

This clone was found a few times. V usage is TRBV2 and J usage is TRBJ1-3, with unresolved D. V was pared by 6 bases and J by 0 bases, with 12 bases between. The CDR3 is 15 amino acids. Germline loops: CDR1 SNHLY, CDR2 FYNNEI. This chain's CDR3 is CASRADVSSGNTIYF. The CDR3 DNA reads TGTGCCAGCAGGGCCGACGTGAGCTCTGGAAACACCATATATTTT.

This clone was picked up one time. This chain links TRBV27 with TRBJ2-7; 7 positions agree with TRBD1. The trim removed 5 bases at V and 5 bases at J, leaving 9 bases unmatched. Germline V CDR1 and CDR2: MNHEY, SMNVEV (reference sequence). This CDR3 has 14 residues. CDR3 nucleotide sequence: TGTGCCAGCAGTATAGACAGGGTGGAGAACGAGCAGTACTTC. It specifies CASSIDRVENEQYF.

This CDR3 is CASRIDRVIAFF. CDR3 DNA: TGTGCCAGCAGGATCGACAGGGTGATTGCTTTCTTT. This sequence joins TRBV6-5 and TRBJ1-1; 7 positions agree with TRBD1. The V gene end was trimmed by 6 bases and the J gene end by 11 bases; junction bases not matched to a gene: 9. Germline loops: CDR1 MNHEY, CDR2 SVGAGI. This CDR3 contains 12 residues.

Regarding this clone: In the same sample, other DNA sequences code for this CDR3. This chain uses TRBV5-1 with TRBJ2-5; the match to TRBD1 covers 8 bases. CDR3 length equals 15 residues. Germline CDR1 reads SGHRS; CDR2 reads YFSETQ. Unmatched junction bases numbered 1, after V lost 0 bases and J lost 0 bases. CDR3 coding DNA: TGCGCCAGCAGCTTGGGACAGGGGTACCAAGAGACCCAGTACTTC. Its protein product is CASSLGQGYQETQYF. Combining the CDR3 with reference TRBV5-1 and TRBJ2-5 gives the whole variable domain KAGVTQTPRYLIKTRGQQVTLSCSPISGHRSVSWYQQTPGQGLQFLFEYFSETQRNKGNFPGRFSGRQFSNSRSEMNVSTLELGDSALYLCASSLGQGYQETQYFGPGTRLLVL.

This chain links TRBV5-1 with TRBJ2-1; 10 bases are a match to TRBD1. Germline V gene sequence: CDR1 SGHRS, CDR2 YFSETQ. The CDR3 contains 16 residues. Trimming took 2 bases from V and 6 from J; bases not matched to a gene: 8. CDR3 protein: CASSFDGQGVLNEQFF. CDR3 bases: TGCGCCAGCAGCTTTGATGGACAGGGGGTCCTCAATGAGCAGTTCTTC.

DNA for the CDR3: TGTGCTAGTGGTACCAGACCAGGGACCACTGAAGCTTTCTTT. This gives the protein CASGTRPGTTEAFF. This sequence joins TRBV12-5 and TRBJ1-1; a possible D gene is TRBD1 (5 bases). Germline V gene data show CDR1 as LGHNT and CDR2 as FRNRAP. This CDR3 is built from 14 residues. V lost 5 bases, J lost 4 bases, and 14 bases lay in between.

Only a few counts were recorded for this clone. J is TRBJ2-3 and V is TRBV4-2; possibly TRBD2 for D (9 bases). CDR3 length: 18 amino acids. Germline V gene sequence: CDR1 LGHNA, CDR2 YNFKEQ. Trimming shortened V by 4 bases and J by 1 base, and 21 bases separated the two germline ends. CDR3 in amino acids: CASSPPPGGGGGTDTQYF. DNA of the CDR3: TGTGCCAGCAGCCCTCCGCCAGGGGGCGGGGGGGGCACAGATACGCAGTATTTT.

The chain couples TRBV21-1 to TRBJ2-7; the table's D call TRBD1 went unverified against the DNA. TRBV21-1 is a known pseudogene. The CDR3 is made up of 14 amino acids. The CDR3 DNA follows: TGTGCCAGCAGCAAAGGGGAGACAGGGTTCGAGCAGTACGTC. It encodes CASSKGETGFEQYV.

This clone has just one count. The chain carries TRBV28 and TRBJ2-2; TRBD2 might be the D (5 bases). The CDR3 contains 13 residues. Germline V gene sequence: CDR1 MDHEN, CDR2 SYDVKM. V shed 7 bases and J shed 7 bases, with 13 bases lying between them. Here the CDR3 reads CASNTWESGELFF. CDR3 nucleotide sequence: TGTGCCAGCAATACTTGGGAGAGCGGGGAGCTGTTTTTT.

This chain links TRBV6-6 with TRBJ1-1; D uncertain. V was pared by 7 bases and J by 6 bases, with 9 bases between. The length of the CDR3 is 11 residues. CDR1 is MNHNY and CDR2 is SVGAGI in the germline V gene (reference sequence). Written as DNA, the CDR3 is TGTGCCAGCATGCTCCAGGCTGAAGCTTTCTTT. Encoded protein: CASMLQAEAFF.

V is TRBV4-1 and J is TRBJ2-1; TRBD2 might be the D (6 bases). The CDR3 has 19 amino acids. The germline gives CDR1 MGHRA, CDR2 YSYEKL. Trimming removed 1 base from V and 6 bases from J, with 25 bases in between. The chain's CDR3 is CASSQGLLARGAPSNEQFF. In nucleotides, the CDR3 is TGCGCCAGCAGCCAAGGCCTCCTGGCGCGGGGAGCCCCCTCCAATGAGCAGTTCTTC.

V and J are TRBV9 and TRBJ2-6; no definite D call. The V gene's germline CDR1 is SGDLS and CDR2 YYNGEE. V dropped 6 bases and J dropped 0 bases, with 10 bases sitting between them. The CDR3 is 15 amino acids. CDR3 sequence reads: CASTSGVSGANVLTF. CDR3 DNA sequence: TGTGCCAGCACATCAGGCGTCTCTGGGGCCAACGTCCTGACTTTC.